This TCR beta chain was obtained from a study of shared clonotypes between healthy human individuals. Findings of the study overall: What limited the represented genetic and exposure-history diversity was the small number of donors. In general, naive subsets displayed greater estimated richness than memory subsets did. Shared clonotypes across all four donors exceeded non-shared ones in generation probability.

The data were produced by immunoSEQ multiplex PCR, yet TCRdb's version contains in-frame clones alone and is incomplete. The data contain about 2.1 million clones, 85% to 95% of them singletons. Naive CD8 isolation took CD45RO-negative cells positively selected for CCR7 and excluded terminally differentiated effector memory CD45RA+ cells. A word on this clone: The target antigen is unknown.

Sequencing was performed on naive CD8+ T cells from PBMCs. The clonotype comes from a young man in good health. Some clones in this sample may be carry-over from other donors' samples.

In DNA, the CDR3 is TGTGCCAGCAGTTACTCGGTGGGACAGAGGAATGAAAAACTGTTTTTT. The encoded protein is CASSYSVGQRNEKLFF. V gene TRBV6-5 combines with J gene TRBJ1-4; 7 bases align to TRBD1. The germline V gene has CDR1 MNHEY and CDR2 SVGAGI. The V gene end was trimmed by 0 bases and the J gene end by 5 bases; junction bases not matched to a gene: 6. The CDR3 is made up of 16 amino acids.